This entry lists 26 T cell receptor beta chains sequenced from one sample in a study of blood T cells in healthy people across ages (dated by TCRdb to 2013 to 2016). The method behind the library was 5' RACE. The data were produced on an Illumina HiSeq 2500. A second PCR of about 6 to 11 cycles was performed with a sample-barcoded 5' primer and a J-beta primer mix. TCRdb redid the processing of the public reads, applying fastp at Q25 and MiXCR, and retained in-frame beta chains. Duplicate CDR3 protein sequences are folded into a single record with the most common DNA and genes. The sample table records about 970,000 distinct CDR3 sequences; roughly half of these occur just once. Roughly 23% of the sample is in the top ten clones. Sequencing was carried out using blood. The receptors here all came from a woman aged 55-69 years in good health.

The table lists this clonotype with a few counts. The chain has TRBV4-1 and TRBJ2-5; D possibly corresponds to TRBD1 (5 bases). The DNA end lines up better with TRBJ2-7; the J call may be wrong. Germline V gene data show CDR1 as MGHRA and CDR2 as YSYEKL. The CDR3 contains 16 residues. The CDR3 loop reads CASSQGKGFVGYEQYF. The CDR3 nucleotides are TGCGCCAGCAGCCAAGGGAAGGGGTTCGTAGGTTACGAGCAGTACTTC.

The chain couples TRBV5-1 to TRBJ2-5; D remains ambiguous. Germline values: CDR1 SGHRS, CDR2 YFSETQ. V was cut by 0 bases and J by 5 bases, with 14 bases left in between. CDR3 size: 15 residues. CDR3 in DNA: TGCGCCAGCAGCTTGGCCCCACGGAAGAGCGAGACCCAGTACTTC. Translating it yields CASSLAPRKSETQYF.

The V call is TRBV6-5, the J call TRBJ2-5, with 13 bases identical to TRBD2. The end of the DNA fits TRBJ2-7 better, so the J call may be wrong. Germline loops: CDR1 MNHEY, CDR2 SVGAGI. CDR3 length: 18 amino acids. For the CDR3, the DNA is TGTGCCAGCAGCACTCGCATTGGAGGGACTAGCGGGACCTACGAGCAGTACTTC. It codes for CASSTRIGGTSGTYEQYF.

This clonotype came up once. The J gene is TRBJ1-5, the V gene TRBV20-1; the D is unclear. The V end lost 6 bases, the J end lost 7 bases, and 19 bases lay between the germline ends. Germline loops: CDR1 DFQATT, CDR2 SNEGSKA (reference sequence). This CDR3 contains 14 residues. The CDR3 bases are TGCAGTGCCCTAGGAGGTGTGGGGAAACAGCCCCAGCATTTT. It codes for CSALGGVGKQPQHF.

The genes are TRBV29-1 and TRBJ1-5; maybe TRBD1 (5 bases). The germline gives CDR1 SQVTM, CDR2 ANQGSEA. V was shortened by 4 bases and J by 1 base, with 11 bases between the two germline ends. The CDR3 sequence is 14 residues long. The CDR3 spells CSVVLGESNQPQHF. The CDR3 region has the DNA TGCAGCGTTGTTTTGGGGGAGAGCAATCAGCCCCAGCATTTT.

This clonotype was seen only a few times. The chain carries TRBV2 and TRBJ2-3, with D possibly called TRBD1 or TRBD2 (5 bases each). Germline CDR1 reads SNHLY; CDR2 reads FYNNEI. Deletions cut 6 bases from V and 3 bases from J, with 10 bases between. CDR3 size: 13 residues. The CDR3 DNA sequence: TGTGCCAGCAGAAGGGACCATACAGATACGCAGTATTTT. Protein product: CASRRDHTDTQYF.

This chain joins TRBV28 and TRBJ1-2; 8 nucleotides match TRBD1. This CDR3 is 13 amino acids long. Germline loops: CDR1 MDHEN, CDR2 SYDVKM. The V and J ends lost 6 bases and 5 bases, in that order; junction bases with no gene match: 5. CDR3: CASSVDRGYGYTF. In nucleotides, the CDR3 is TGTGCCAGCAGCGTTGACAGGGGATATGGCTACACCTTC.

The chain links TRBV20-1 to TRBJ1-2; the D is unclear. Between the trimmed V and J ends, which lost 5 bases and 3 bases, there was a span of 4 bases. The CDR3 has 10 residues. Germline V CDR1 and CDR2: DFQATT, SNEGSKA (reference sequence). The CDR3 region has the DNA TGCAGTGCTGGATACTATGGCTACACCTTC. This sequence encodes CSAGYYGYTF.

This chain connects TRBV5-8 to TRBJ2-3; the D call may be TRBD1 or TRBD2 (5 bases each). V lost 2 bases and J 1 base, leaving 17 bases between the germline ends. The CDR3 has 17 amino acids. Germline CDR1 SGHTS, CDR2 YDEGEE. This CDR3 is CASSFPEPGRGTDTQYF. The CDR3 bases are TGTGCCAGCAGCTTCCCCGAACCGGGACGAGGCACAGATACGCAGTATTTT.

CDR3 sequence reads: CSVVASGSEGEQFF. The CDR3 DNA reads TGCAGCGTTGTCGCTAGCGGGAGTGAGGGTGAGCAGTTCTTC. V and J are TRBV29-1 and TRBJ2-1, with 10 bases lining up with TRBD2. The CDR3 runs to 14 residues. The germline V gene encodes CDR1 SQVTM and CDR2 ANQGSEA. V lost 4 bases and J lost 9; bases outside the gene matches: 9.

This sequence joins TRBV20-1 and TRBJ2-3; the match to TRBD2 covers 9 bases. The CDR3 has 15 amino acids. Per germline, CDR1 DFQATT and CDR2 SNEGSKA (reference sequence). V was pared by 6 bases and J by 2 bases, with 9 bases of the junction left unmatched. CDR3 nucleotides: TGCAGTGCCGTTGGACTAGCGCAAATCACAGATACGCAGTATTTT. Translated, it gives CSAVGLAQITDTQYF.

The chain has TRBV27 and TRBJ1-2; D is perhaps TRBD1 (6 bases). Germline V gene sequence: CDR1 MNHEY, CDR2 SMNVEV (reference sequence). V lost 6 bases, J lost 7 bases, and 15 bases lay in between. The CDR3 totals 13 residues. The CDR3 sequence is CASSQQGRGGYTF. CDR3 sequence (DNA): TGTGCCAGCAGCCAGCAGGGGCGAGGTGGCTACACCTTC.

The chain uses TRBV12-3 or TRBV12-4 and TRBJ2-5, with 9 bases identical to TRBD1. The CDR3 is 15 residues long. V shed 6 bases, J shed 11 bases, and the junction held 16 bases outside the gene matches. The CDR3 bases are TGTGCCAGCAGGATACAGGGGGCTAAAGGGAATGAGCAGTACTTC. Translation gives CASRIQGAKGNEQYF.

The genes are TRBV10-3 and TRBJ2-5, with unresolved D. The CDR3 has 14 amino acids. Germline V lookup: CDR1 ENHRY, CDR2 SYGVKD. Trimming took 2 bases from V and 11 from J, leaving 18 bases between them. The CDR3, as DNA: TGTGCCATCAGTGAGGGGAAACCCTTCGATGAGCAGTACTTC. Its translation: CAISEGKPFDEQYF.

In its sample, this clonotype was seen many times. The V and J genes are TRBV3-1 and TRBJ2-7, with D hard to call. The CDR3 covers 13 residues. The germline V gene has CDR1 LGHDT and CDR2 YNNKEL (reference sequence). V was trimmed by 1 base and J by 4 bases, leaving 8 bases between them. The CDR3 DNA follows: TGTGCCAGCAGCCAAGCTGGGGTATACGAGCAGTACTTC. Translated, it gives CASSQAGVYEQYF.

In its sample, this clonotype was seen once. The rearrangement links TRBV28 to TRBJ1-1; a weak D match, TRBD1 (5 bases). Trimming took 5 bases from V and 7 from J, leaving 14 bases between them. The germline V gene encodes CDR1 MDHEN and CDR2 SYDVKM. This CDR3 contains 13 residues. CDR3 amino acids: CASSPPDKSEAFF. CDR3 nucleotide sequence: TGTGCCAGCAGTCCTCCGGACAAGAGTGAAGCTTTCTTT.

A few counts support this clonotype. V usage is TRBV24-1 and J usage is TRBJ2-3; D is ambiguous. The germline V gene has CDR1 KGHDR and CDR2 SFDVKD. This CDR3 is built from 14 residues. V was trimmed by 2 bases and J by 5 bases, leaving 10 bases between them. The CDR3 sequence: CATSDSPGLDTQYF. The CDR3 DNA follows: TGTGCCACCAGTGATTCCCCCGGCTTAGATACGCAGTATTTT.

The chain is built from TRBV4-1 and TRBJ2-2; TRBD2 agrees at 9 bases. The J segment lost 5 bases and the V segment lost 3 bases, leaving 7 bases of the junction unmatched. The CDR3 is 16 amino acids. Germline CDR1 MGHRA, CDR2 YSYEKL. The CDR3, as DNA: TGCGCCAGCAGCCAGTTAAGCGGGAGGTCAACCGGGGAGCTGTTTTTT. Protein product: CASSQLSGRSTGELFF.

V gene TRBV27 combines with J gene TRBJ2-7, with D possibly matching TRBD1 (6 bases). The V gene lost 6 bases and the J gene lost 3 bases, with 15 bases spanning the gap. CDR1 is MNHEY and CDR2 is SMNVEV in the germline V gene (reference sequence). The CDR3 sequence is 14 residues long. CDR3: CASRLTGLGYEQYF. Here the CDR3 DNA reads TGTGCCAGCAGATTAACAGGGTTAGGCTACGAGCAGTACTTC.

This clonotype was detected a few times. J is TRBJ2-1 and V is TRBV7-2; TRBD2 matches at 9 bases. This CDR3 region has 16 residues. The junction had 13 bases not matched to a gene; V was cut back by 5 bases and J by 8 bases. CDR1 SGHTA and CDR2 FQGNSA come from the germline V gene. The CDR3 DNA is TGTGCCAGCAGCGGATGGATAGCGGGAGTTCTCGATGAGCAGTTCTTC. Translation: CASSGWIAGVLDEQFF.

This chain uses TRBV27 with TRBJ2-3; 7 bases fit TRBD2. J was trimmed by 5 bases and V by 3 bases; bases with no gene match: 5. The CDR3 consists of 14 residues. The germline V gene has CDR1 MNHEY and CDR2 SMNVEV (reference sequence). The CDR3 reads CASSFQRGRDTQYF. The DNA of the CDR3 is TGTGCCAGCAGTTTCCAGCGGGGCCGAGATACGCAGTATTTT.

This rearrangement joins TRBV27 to TRBJ2-7; D gene ambiguous. Germline loops: CDR1 MNHEY, CDR2 SMNVEV (reference sequence). V was pared by 5 bases and J by 2 bases, with 13 bases between. The CDR3 consists of 14 residues. CDR3 coding DNA: TGTGCCAGCAGTCCCCTCGGTGTGGCCTACGAGCAGTACTTC. Protein: CASSPLGVAYEQYF.

This clonotype was detected many times. The gene calls are TRBV29-1 and TRBJ2-5; 13 nucleotides align to TRBD2. Trimming at V came to 6 bases and at J to 5 bases, leaving 6 bases not matched to a gene. The CDR3 sequence is 14 residues long. CDR1 is SQVTM, CDR2 ANQGSEA, per germline. The DNA for the CDR3 is TGCAGCGTCCAGAGGACTAGCGGGAGTGAGACCCAGTACTTC. Its translation is CSVQRTSGSETQYF.

This clonotype was counted between two and nine times. The chain employs TRBV15 and TRBJ2-5; D call uncertain. V was shortened by 0 bases and J by 2 bases, with 10 bases between the two germline ends. The length of the CDR3 is 15 residues. The V gene's germline CDR1 is LNHNV and CDR2 YYDKDF (reference sequence). The CDR3 DNA sequence: TGTGCCACCAGCAGAGATTTTAGGGCTCAAGAGACCCAGTACTTC. Amino acid sequence: CATSRDFRAQETQYF. The variable domain in full, completed from reference TRBV15 and TRBJ2-5, reads DAMVIQNPRYQVTQFGKPVTLSCSQTLNHNVMYWYQQKSSQAPKLLFHYYDKDFNNEADTPDNFQSRRPNTSFCFLDIRSPGLGDTAMYLCATSRDFRAQETQYFGPGTRLLVL.

The chain recombines TRBV20-1 with TRBJ2-5, with TRBD2 as a possible D gene (6 bases). Germline CDR1 and CDR2: DFQATT and SNEGSKA (reference sequence). The CDR3 loop spans 15 amino acids. Between the trimmed V and J ends, which lost 4 bases and 1 base, there was a span of 16 bases. CDR3 in DNA: TGCAGTGCTACGGTGGCCCGGGGGACCCAAGAGACCCAGTACTTC. It codes for CSATVARGTQETQYF.

This chain links TRBV27 with TRBJ2-7; 9 bases match TRBD2. V lost 6 bases and J lost 7; bases outside the gene matches: 7. CDR3 size: 13 residues. The V gene's germline CDR1 is MNHEY and CDR2 SMNVEV (reference sequence). The CDR3 sequence: CASRGLAGWEQYF. The CDR3 DNA is TGTGCCAGCAGGGGGCTAGCGGGATGGGAGCAGTACTTC.